This T cell receptor (beta chain) was identified during a study of T cell responses to AZD1222 COVID-19 vaccine. On this clone itself: Antigen: not known.

Sequenced by immunoSEQ multiplex PCR; TCRdb stores in-frame clones only, minus some. The sample gives more than 95,000 clones, roughly 89% of which show up once; 11% is in the top ten. General observations from the study: The donor group comprised mostly white British people and more females; the analysis possibly underestimated clonal diversity.

The clonotype originates from an adult in good health. The starting material was peripheral blood, obtained on day 0 of MenACWY control vaccination.

The CDR3 bases are TGTGCCAGCAGTTTAGACGACAGGGGAGGGACTGAAGCTTTCTTT. This codes for CASSLDDRGGTEAFF. The V gene is TRBV5-5, the J gene TRBJ1-1; 8 bases match TRBD1. After removal of 5 bases from V and 5 bases from J, the junction contained 11 bases not matched to a gene. Germline loops: CDR1 SGHKS, CDR2 YYEKEE (reference sequence). The CDR3 contains 15 residues.